This T cell receptor beta chain is from a study of technical replicates of blood from several donors. Germline V gene data show CDR1 as SGHTA and CDR2 as FQGTGA. This CDR3 comprises 15 residues. Trimming took 5 bases from V and 4 from J; bases not matched to a gene: 6. Only in-frame clones appear in the TCRdb table, and some are missing; sequencing was by immunoSEQ multiplex PCR. This table holds around 70,000 clones, about 97% found once. Only one count was recorded for this clone. The sequence came from a human donor in good health. Specimen: T cells isolated from PBMCs. The genes are TRBV7-3 and TRBJ2-1; 9 bases agree with TRBD2. CDR3 in amino acids: CASSPMAGGYNEQFF. CDR3 DNA: TGTGCCAGCAGCCCCATGGCGGGGGGGTACAATGAGCAGTTCTTC.